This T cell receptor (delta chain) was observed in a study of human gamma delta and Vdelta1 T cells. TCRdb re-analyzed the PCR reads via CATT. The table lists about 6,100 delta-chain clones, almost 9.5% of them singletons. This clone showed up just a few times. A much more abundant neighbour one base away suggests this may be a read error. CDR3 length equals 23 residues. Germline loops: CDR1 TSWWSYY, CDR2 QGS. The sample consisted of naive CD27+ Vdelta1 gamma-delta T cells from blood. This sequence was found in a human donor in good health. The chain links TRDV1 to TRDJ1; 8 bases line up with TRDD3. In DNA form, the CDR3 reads TGTGCTCTTGGGGAACTTCCTAGTCGGTACGCGGGCCGTACCGTACTGGGGGGCGGAAAACCCATCTTT. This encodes CALGELPSRYAGRTVLGGGKPIF.